This T cell receptor beta chain emerged from a study of cytomegalovirus exposure and HLA in healthy donors. Study-level findings and limits: The study recorded over 150 TCR beta chains that were cytomegalovirus-associated. Within an earlier analysis, most TCR beta V segments proved productive either about 90% or about 30% of the time.

PCR was performed using 60 Vbeta and 13 Jbeta primers. Original processing notes: A later analysis tallied tens of millions of unique TCR beta chains, about 9.9 million of them shared. The protocol was immunoSEQ multiplex PCR, while the TCRdb copy is restricted to in-frame clones and leaves out a portion. That table gives V, J and clone size, and the DNA gave D and trimming. Among 150,000 to 180,000 clones, 65% to 80% were seen once, and the ten largest hold 2.8%. Trimming removed 4 bases from V and 2 bases from J; junction bases left unmatched: 12. The CDR3 consists of 18 residues. The germline CDR1 and CDR2 sequences are LGHNA and YSLEER. Everyone who donated was a healthy bone marrow donor. This clone was seen a handful of times. Its antigen is currently unknown.

This TCR came from a man in his late teens or twenties in good health and CMV-seronegative. Sequences were obtained from PBMCs. The V and J genes are TRBV4-3 and TRBJ2-7; 12 bases line up with TRBD2. CDR3 nucleotide sequence: TGCGCCAGCAGCCCGACCGGGACTAGCGGGTCTTTTGCCTACGAGCAGTACTTC. The encoded protein is CASSPTGTSGSFAYEQYF.